This T cell receptor beta chain was sequenced for a study of OX40 agonist ivuxolimab in advanced cancers. Study as a whole: Ivuxolimab, which is an agonistic anti-OX40 (CD134) antibody, was administered to the patients.

Measured with immunoSEQ multiplex PCR; TCRdb has only the in-frame clones, and not every one. The table lists around 77,000 clones, approximately 92% of them singletons. This clone has just one count. Antigen specificity is unknown. Exclusion applied to patients with autoimmune disease history or systemic immunosuppression. The germline gives CDR1 SGHTA, CDR2 FQGNSA. The CDR3 covers 15 residues. V lost 1 base and J 0 bases, leaving 7 bases between the germline ends. Regarding the study as a whole: Compared with CD4+, CD8+ T cells on average had more expanded clones.

The sample was CD4+ or CD8+ T cells sorted from blood, taken in a trial of the OX40 agonist ivuxolimab. The J gene is TRBJ1-3, the V gene TRBV7-2, with D unclear. This clonotype was sampled from an adult with an advanced solid tumor such as melanoma, head and neck, liver or kidney cancer. The CDR3 coding sequence is TGTGCCAGCAGCTTAGTTCTAGACTCTGGAAACACCATATATTTT. Translated, it gives CASSLVLDSGNTIYF.